A selection of T cell receptor beta chains follows, all from one sample in a study of T-cell memory formation after mild COVID-19. TCRdb called the 5' RACE reads again in MiXCR, with one record for every CDR3 protein. The table records approximately 300,000 distinct CDR3 sequences, 15% to 20% of them present only once. Input material: PBMCs or a T cell subset sorted from them (not recorded which). Source of these receptors: a man between 18 and 29 years old who had mild COVID-19 (a few samples of this study predate the infection). Cell type and time point are not known. Each CDR3 is given with its conserved first and last residue. A D gene is named only where the DNA matches it firmly. Rows give clone size only sometimes, using once, few, many, or a class for an expanded clone.

few	TRBJ2-1	TRBV13	-	TGTGCCAGCAGCTTGCACAATGAGCAGTTCTTC	CASSLHNEQFF
few	TRBJ2-3	TRBV5-1	-	TGCGCCAGCAGCCTACCAGCTGGCGATACGCAGTATTTT	CASSLPAGDTQYF
few	TRBJ1-2	TRBV6-2/TRBV6-3	-	TGTGCCAGCAGTTACCGGGCAGTAGCTAACTATGGCTACACCTTC	CASSYRAVANYGYTF
few	TRBJ1-3	TRBV5-1	-	TGCGCCAGCAGCTTGGAGGGTGTGAACCACCGGTTGTCTGGAAACACCATATATTTT	CASSLEGVNHRLSGNTIYF
-	TRBJ2-1	TRBV12-3/TRBV12-4	-	TGTGCCAGCAGTGCCGGGAGCTCCTACAATGAGCAGTTCTTC	CASSAGSSYNEQFF
-	TRBJ2-5	TRBV4-1	-	TGCGCCAGCAGCCAACCGGCCGAGACCCAGTACTTC	CASSQPAETQYF
few	TRBJ2-1	TRBV27	-	TGTGCCAGCAGTTTGCAGGCCCGATACAATGAGCAGTTCTTC	CASSLQARYNEQFF
-	TRBJ2-1	TRBV7-3	-	TGTGCCAGCAGCTTAACCACTAGCTCCTACAATGAGCAGTTCTTC	CASSLTTSSYNEQFF
few	TRBJ1-2	TRBV5-1	TRBD1	TGCGCCAGCAGCCTCGGGCAGGGGACAGGCTATGGCTACACCTTC	CASSLGQGTGYGYTF
few	TRBJ2-1	TRBV10-3	TRBD1	TGTGCCATCATGCCGGGACAGGGTAATGAGCAGTTCTTC	CAIMPGQGNEQFF
-	TRBJ1-5	TRBV12-3/TRBV12-4	-	TGTGCCAGCAGTTTGGTAGTGGGGACCAATCAGCCCCAGCATTTT	CASSLVVGTNQPQHF
-	TRBJ1-4	TRBV6-5	TRBD1	TGTGCCAGCAGAGGTCCAGGGACAGGTGAAAAACTGTTTTTT	CASRGPGTGEKLFF
-	TRBJ1-2	TRBV6-1	-	TGTGCCAGCACCGAAGGGGGGCTTGGCTACACCTTC	CASTEGGLGYTF
-	TRBJ1-2	TRBV4-1	-	TGCGCCAGCAGGTTGACGGGTACTAGTCGTCTTGGCTACACCTTC	CASRLTGTSRLGYTF
few	TRBJ2-3	TRBV6-2/TRBV6-3	TRBD2	TGTGCCAGCAGTTATAGGTGGACTAGCGGGGCAGATACGCAGTATTTT	CASSYRWTSGADTQYF
-	TRBJ2-3	TRBV7-2	TRBD2	TGTGCCAGCAGCTTATTCGGGGGGGCAGGAGATACGCAGTATTTT	CASSLFGGAGDTQYF
-	TRBJ2-2	TRBV4-3	-	TGCGCCAGCAGCCAAGTTGGAGGGGGCAAAACCGGGGAGCTGTTTTTT	CASSQVGGGKTGELFF
many	TRBJ2-2	TRBV4-1	-	TGCGCCAGCAGCCACGGGGAAGGAATCGGGGAGCTGTTTTTT	CASSHGEGIGELFF
-	TRBJ1-2	TRBV5-1	-	TGCGCCAGCAGCTTGTGGGGTCAGGGGAATGGCTACACCTTC	CASSLWGQGNGYTF
-	TRBJ1-2	TRBV4-1	TRBD1	TGCGCCAGCAGCCTCCGGGACAGGGAGCTCTATGGCTACACCTTC	CASSLRDRELYGYTF
few	TRBJ2-3	TRBV4-2	-	TGTGCCAGCAGCCAAGATTCGGGGGGCAGCACAGATACGCAGTATTTT	CASSQDSGGSTDTQYF
-	TRBJ1-1	TRBV5-1	-	TGCGCCAGCAGCAGGGTAGGACACGCTGAAGCTTTCTTT	CASSRVGHAEAFF
-	TRBJ2-4	TRBV7-8	-	TGTGCCAGCAGCGCCGGGGAGACCAAAAACATTCAGTACTTC	CASSAGETKNIQYF
few	TRBJ1-5	TRBV5-5	-	TGTGCCAGCAGCCCCCGATGGGACCCAACCGGGGATCAGCCCCAGCATTTT	CASSPRWDPTGDQPQHF